These 32 T cell receptor beta chains were all obtained from the same sample, sequenced in a study of OX40 agonist ivuxolimab in advanced cancers. Measured with immunoSEQ multiplex PCR; TCRdb has only the in-frame clones, and not every one. Among tens of thousands of clones listed, around 94% were seen once. The specimen comprised CD4+ or CD8+ T cells sorted from blood, sampled in a trial of the OX40 agonist ivuxolimab. These receptor sequences come from an adult with an advanced solid tumor such as melanoma, head and neck, liver or kidney cancer.

The chain is built from TRBV28 and TRBJ2-2, with D tentatively TRBD2 (6 bases). The CDR3 covers 14 residues. Germline CDR1 and CDR2: MDHEN and SYDVKM. The V and J ends lost 2 bases and 4 bases respectively, with 8 bases between them. The CDR3 coding sequence is TGTGCCAGCAGTTTACTAGCGACCACCGGGGAGCTGTTTTTT. It codes for CASSLLATTGELFF. Drawing the rest from reference TRBV28 and TRBJ2-2, the complete variable domain is DVKVTQSSRYLVKRTGEKVFLECVQDMDHENMFWYRQDPGLGLRLIYFSYDVKMKEKGDIPEGYSVSREKKERFSLILESASTNQTSMYLCASSLLATTGELFFGEGSRLTVL.

CDR3 sequence (DNA): TGTGCCAGCACTCAACGACAGGACCCGAACACTGAAGCTTTCTTT. Translated: CASTQRQDPNTEAFF. The gene calls are TRBV28 and TRBJ1-1; the D gene is possibly TRBD1 (6 bases). Trimming stripped 7 bases from V and 1 base from J, with 16 bases between. CDR3 length: 15 residues. CDR1 and CDR2 (germline): MDHEN, SYDVKM.

The chain joins TRBV7-9 to TRBJ2-3, with 9 bases lining up with TRBD1. Germline V gene data show CDR1 as SEHNR and CDR2 as FQNEAQ (reference sequence). V dropped 2 bases and J dropped 4; count of bases not matched to a gene: 10. The CDR3 runs to 17 residues. The CDR3 coding sequence is TGTGCCAGCAGCTTACCCGTAACAGGGGGCGCATCAGATACGCAGTATTTT. Translated: CASSLPVTGGASDTQYF.

The chain employs TRBV9 and TRBJ2-2; 7 bases are shared with TRBD2. With 0 bases clipped from V and 6 bases from J, the junction kept 5 bases outside the gene matches. Germline-derived CDR1 and CDR2 are SGDLS and YYNGEE. CDR3 length: 15 amino acids. CDR3 in DNA: TGTGCCAGCAGCGTAGGGGACTATAGGGCCGGGGAGCTGTTTTTT. Encoded protein: CASSVGDYRAGELFF.

The rearrangement links TRBV11-2 to TRBJ2-7, with TRBD2 matching 13 bases. CDR1 is SGHAT and CDR2 is FQNNGV in the germline V gene. The CDR3 totals 16 residues. Trimming at V came to 4 bases and at J to 4 bases, leaving 7 bases not matched to a gene. The CDR3 DNA reads as TGTGCCAGCAGCTCGACTAGCGGGGGGCCACGGTACGAGCAGTACTTC. Protein: CASSSTSGGPRYEQYF.

The genes are TRBV25-1 and TRBJ1-2, with D hard to call. CDR3 length equals 14 residues. Germline loops: CDR1 MGHDK, CDR2 SYGVNS. Trimming pared 3 bases from V and 2 bases from J, leaving 10 bases between. The CDR3 DNA is TGTGCCAGCAGTGAGGCCTCCCCGAACTATGGCTACACCTTC. It is translated as CASSEASPNYGYTF.

The chain carries TRBV10-2 and TRBJ2-7; 7 nucleotides match TRBD1. The CDR3 has 14 amino acids. Germline-derived CDR1 and CDR2 are WSHSY and SAAADI. Trimming at V came to 6 bases and at J to 4 bases, leaving 9 bases not matched to a gene. CDR3 in amino acids: CASRYGQAPYEQYF. In DNA, the CDR3 is TGCGCCAGCAGGTACGGACAGGCGCCTTACGAGCAGTACTTC.

This clone appeared a single time. This chain connects TRBV28 to TRBJ2-3; D remains unclear. Germline V lookup: CDR1 MDHEN, CDR2 SYDVKM. Trimming shortened V by 3 bases and J by 0 bases, and 10 bases separated the two germline ends. The CDR3 extends over 15 amino acids. The CDR3 region is CASSFRALSTDTQYF. Written as DNA, the CDR3 is TGTGCCAGCAGTTTTCGGGCCCTTAGCACAGATACGCAGTATTTT.

V and J are TRBV7-6 and TRBJ2-4; 10 positions agree with TRBD1. Trimming removed 5 bases from V and 1 base from J; junction bases left unmatched: 5. There are 16 residues in the CDR3. In germline, CDR1 is SGHVS, CDR2 FNYEAQ. The CDR3 reads CASSPGTGVAKNIQYF. CDR3 in DNA: TGTGCCAGCAGCCCCGGGACAGGGGTGGCCAAAAACATTCAGTACTTC.

The CDR3 coding sequence is TGTGCCAGCAGCCAAGTAGGACTAGGTCCCACAGATACGCAGTATTTT. As protein: CASSQVGLGPTDTQYF. The V and J genes are TRBV14 and TRBJ2-3; 7 bases fit TRBD2. Germline-derived CDR1 and CDR2 are SGHDN and FVKESK. V lost 1 base, J lost 2 bases, and 6 bases stayed unmatched. The CDR3 extends over 16 amino acids.

The chain carries TRBV5-5 and TRBJ2-3; 9 nucleotides match TRBD1. The ends lost 4 bases at V and 1 base at J; junction bases unmatched: 4. The CDR3 length is 15 residues. Germline V CDR1 and CDR2: SGHKS, YYEKEE (reference sequence). The CDR3 DNA reads as TGTGCCAGCAGCCTGACAGGGGGAGGCACAGATACGCAGTATTTT. Its protein is CASSLTGGGTDTQYF.

V gene TRBV28 combines with J gene TRBJ2-1; TRBD1 matches at 7 bases. Trimming removed 6 bases from V and 0 bases from J; junction bases left unmatched: 8. This CDR3 spans 16 amino acids. CDR1 is MDHEN and CDR2 is SYDVKM in the germline V gene. The CDR3 nucleotides read TGTGCCAGCAGCTCGCCGGGACAGAGCTCCTACAATGAGCAGTTCTTC. This encodes CASSSPGQSSYNEQFF.

This clone was observed a single time. In nucleotides, the CDR3 is TGTGCCAGCAGCTTAGCCCGGGACAGGGTAGTCAATGAGCAGTTCTTC. Protein product: CASSLARDRVVNEQFF. J is TRBJ2-1 and V is TRBV7-6, with 9 bases fitting TRBD1. This CDR3 is built from 16 residues. After removal of 0 bases from V and 6 bases from J, the junction contained 6 bases not matched to a gene. Germline CDR1 reads SGHVS; CDR2 reads FNYEAQ.

The chain is built from TRBV9 and TRBJ1-3; D gene ambiguous. V was cut by 2 bases and J by 1 base, with 13 bases left in between. The CDR3 consists of 16 residues. Germline lookup yields CDR1 SGDLS and CDR2 YYNGEE. CDR3 DNA: TGTGCCAGCAGCGTGTCTAGAGTTGAATCTGGAAACACCATATATTTT. Translation gives CASSVSRVESGNTIYF.

The V and J genes are TRBV6-5 and TRBJ2-5; 10 bases fit TRBD1. CDR3 length: 16 amino acids. Germline V CDR1 and CDR2: MNHEY, SVGAGI. The J segment lost 3 bases and the V segment lost 2 bases, leaving 6 bases of the junction unmatched. The CDR3 nucleotides are TGTGCCAGCAGTTACACCGGGGACAGGGGAGAAGAGACCCAGTACTTC. Protein product: CASSYTGDRGEETQYF.

CDR3 DNA: TGTGCCAGCAGCTTACCCGCTCAGGGAGGACACACTGAAGCTTTCTTT. Translating it yields CASSLPAQGGHTEAFF. This sequence joins TRBV7-8 and TRBJ1-1, with a tentative D call TRBD1 (5 bases). The germline V and J ends were trimmed by 2 bases and 3 bases, with 16 bases remaining between them. CDR1 is SGHVS and CDR2 is FQNEAQ in the germline V gene. The CDR3 is 16 amino acids.

The CDR3 DNA reads TGTGCCAGCGGGAATAACAGGGGTGGCAATCAGCCCCAGCATTTT. Protein sequence: CASGNNRGGNQPQHF. This rearrangement joins TRBV7-8 to TRBJ1-5; 7 bases line up with TRBD1. The V and J ends lost 8 bases and 2 bases, in that order; junction bases with no gene match: 9. The CDR3 has 15 residues. CDR1 is SGHVS, CDR2 FQNEAQ, per germline.

V is TRBV27 and J is TRBJ2-7; D might be TRBD1 or TRBD2, each matching 6 bases. CDR1 and CDR2 (germline): MNHEY, SMNVEV (reference sequence). Trimming removed 1 base from V and 0 bases from J, with 10 bases in between. The CDR3 runs to 15 residues. The CDR3 loop reads CASSLWPGASYEQYF. CDR3 nucleotides: TGTGCCAGCAGTTTATGGCCGGGGGCCTCCTACGAGCAGTACTTC.

The V call is TRBV9, the J call TRBJ2-7, with 8 nucleotides matching TRBD1. The CDR3 is 15 amino acids. The germline V gene encodes CDR1 SGDLS and CDR2 YYNGEE. Trimming took 3 bases from V and 3 from J; bases not matched to a gene: 8. CDR3 nucleotide sequence: TGTGCCAGCAGCGCTAGACAGGGGCCTAACTACGAGCAGTACTTC. This codes for CASSARQGPNYEQYF.

The chain carries TRBV19 and TRBJ1-5, with TRBD1 as a possible D gene (6 bases). Trimming stripped 6 bases from V and 7 bases from J, with 13 bases between. CDR1 is LNHDA and CDR2 is SQIVND in the germline V gene (reference sequence). CDR3 length: 13 amino acids. CDR3 sequence: CASSEGGWQPQHF. DNA of the CDR3: TGTGCCAGTAGCGAGGGGGGTTGGCAGCCCCAGCATTTT.

The chain recombines TRBV10-3 with TRBJ2-2; D remains ambiguous. CDR1 is ENHRY and CDR2 is SYGVKD in the germline V gene. Trimming left V 2 bases short and J 0 bases short, with 4 bases between. The CDR3 totals 14 residues. The CDR3, as DNA: TGTGCCATCAGTGAGGGACCGAACACCGGGGAGCTGTTTTTT. This translates into CAISEGPNTGELFF.

The rearrangement uses TRBV4-1 and TRBJ1-3; a weak D match, TRBD1 (5 bases). The V and J ends lost 4 bases and 1 base respectively, with 11 bases between them. CDR1 is MGHRA, CDR2 YSYEKL, per germline. This CDR3 is built from 15 residues. CDR3 DNA sequence: TGCGCCAGCAGCCTCCCGGGGGGTTCTGGAAACACCATATATTTT. Protein product: CASSLPGGSGNTIYF.

The chain carries TRBV7-2 and TRBJ1-2; the match to TRBD1 covers 8 bases. CDR1 is SGHTA, CDR2 FQGNSA, per germline. V was clipped by 5 bases and J by 5 bases; unmatched bases: 7. This CDR3 has 14 residues. The CDR3 nucleotides are TGTGCCAGCAGCCCCGTGGACAGGGATTATGGCTACACCTTC. It codes for CASSPVDRDYGYTF.

The V gene is TRBV7-6, the J gene TRBJ1-6; D not resolved. Germline loops: CDR1 SGHVS, CDR2 FNYEAQ. Trimming pared 5 bases from V and 8 bases from J, leaving 16 bases between. The CDR3 sequence is 15 residues long. CDR3 sequence (DNA): TGTGCCAGCAGCCCCCAGGCTACTGAGGATTCACCCCTCCACTTT. Amino acids: CASSPQATEDSPLHF.

CDR3 sequence: CASSSSSGGTQETQYF. CDR3 in DNA: TGTGCCAGCAGCTCCTCCTCGGGCGGGACCCAAGAGACCCAGTACTTC. The J gene is TRBJ2-5, the V gene TRBV7-8; D might be TRBD2 (6 bases). Trimming took 4 bases from V and 1 from J, leaving 16 bases between them. CDR3 length: 16 residues. From germline, CDR1 is SGHVS and CDR2 FQNEAQ.

The chain has TRBV28 and TRBJ2-7; tentatively, D is TRBD2 (6 bases). V was shortened by 5 bases and J by 3 bases, with 11 bases between the two germline ends. Germline CDR1 MDHEN, CDR2 SYDVKM. The CDR3 consists of 13 residues. DNA for the CDR3: TGTGCCAGCAGTCCGGCGGGAAGCTACGAGCAGTACTTC. Protein product: CASSPAGSYEQYF.

This clone was counted between two and nine times. This chain uses TRBV29-1 with TRBJ1-1; D uncertain. CDR1 and CDR2 from the germline V gene are SQVTM and ANQGSEA. This CDR3 has 12 residues. Deletions cut 5 bases from V and 4 bases from J, with 11 bases between. CDR3 amino acids: CSVLGEGTEAFF. In DNA, the CDR3 is TGCAGCGTTCTGGGTGAGGGCACTGAAGCTTTCTTT.

Judged by abundance, this clone is large. The V call is TRBV7-6, the J call TRBJ2-3, with no clear D. Germline CDR1 reads SGHVS; CDR2 reads FNYEAQ. The CDR3 covers 16 residues. The V end lost 1 base, the J end lost 1 base, and 12 bases lay between the germline ends. The CDR3 loop reads CASSLGHAVRTDTQYF. The CDR3 nucleotides read TGTGCCAGCAGCTTAGGTCACGCAGTTCGCACAGATACGCAGTATTTT.

V and J are TRBV19 and TRBJ1-5; D not certain. Per germline, CDR1 LNHDA and CDR2 SQIVND (reference sequence). Trimming took off 3 bases at V and 0 bases at J, with 15 bases between the two ends. The CDR3 spans 17 residues. CDR3 sequence (DNA): TGTGCCAGTAGTATGAAGTCAGGTCCATATAGCAATCAGCCCCAGCATTTT. Its translation: CASSMKSGPYSNQPQHF.

This clone was seen more than once but under ten times. V and J are TRBV6-5 and TRBJ1-1; possible D gene TRBD1, 6 bases. The germline CDR1 and CDR2 sequences are MNHEY and SVGAGI. V gave up 7 bases and J gave up 0 bases, with 15 bases separating them. The CDR3 loop spans 15 amino acids. CDR3 residues: CASIRDITLNTEAFF. Here the CDR3 DNA reads TGTGCCAGCATCAGGGACATCACCTTGAACACTGAAGCTTTCTTT.

The V gene is TRBV9, the J gene TRBJ1-2; no clear D gene. The CDR3 extends over 17 amino acids. V dropped 3 bases and J dropped 5 bases, with 23 bases sitting between them. Germline V gene data show CDR1 as SGDLS and CDR2 as YYNGEE. CDR3 bases: TGTGCCAGCAGCGGTCCCAACTCCGGTGGCAGGCAGTATGGCTACACCTTC. Its translation is CASSGPNSGGRQYGYTF.

Only a few counts were recorded for this clone. V usage is TRBV2 and J usage is TRBJ1-2; no clear D gene. The CDR3 totals 12 residues. Germline V gene data show CDR1 as SNHLY and CDR2 as FYNNEI. Trimming pared 3 bases from V and 8 bases from J, leaving 10 bases between. The DNA for the CDR3 is TGTGCCAGCAGTGATGTGGGATCCGGCTACACCTTC. It translates to CASSDVGSGYTF.